The clone carrying this TCR beta chain appeared a few times. This record comes from a study of T cells in Graves' hyperthyroidism and ophthalmopathy. RNA transcripts served as the template for amplifying TCR beta CDR3 regions. Using the HTBI primer set, a first-round RT-PCR was run on the TCR CDR3. TCRdb passed the multiplex PCR reads through MiXCR, listing each CDR3 protein once. The profile shows some 530,000 distinct CDR3 sequences, under 25% of them singletons. The receptor's source is a woman in her seventies with Graves' ophthalmopathy. The sample taken for sequencing was blood.

The CDR3 nucleotides read TGCAGCGTCCTGGGGGACAGTGATGTAAAACTGTTTTTT. This codes for CSVLGDSDVKLFF. The rearrangement uses TRBV29-1 and TRBJ1-4, with 7 nucleotides matching TRBD1. CDR1 and CDR2 (germline): SQVTM, ANQGSEA. The V gene end was trimmed by 6 bases and the J gene end by 10 bases; junction bases not matched to a gene: 11. The CDR3 consists of 13 residues.